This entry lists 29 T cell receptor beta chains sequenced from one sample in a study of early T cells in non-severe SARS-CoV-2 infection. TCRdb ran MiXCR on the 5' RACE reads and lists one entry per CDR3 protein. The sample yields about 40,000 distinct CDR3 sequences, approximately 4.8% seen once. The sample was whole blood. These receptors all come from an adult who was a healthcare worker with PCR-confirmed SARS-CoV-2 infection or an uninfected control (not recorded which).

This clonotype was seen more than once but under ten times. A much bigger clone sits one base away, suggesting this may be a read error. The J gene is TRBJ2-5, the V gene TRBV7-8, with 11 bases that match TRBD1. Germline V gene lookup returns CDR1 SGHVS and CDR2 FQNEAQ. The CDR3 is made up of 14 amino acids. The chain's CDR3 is CAGSGGQGERTQYF. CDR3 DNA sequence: TGTGCCGGCAGCGGGGGACAGGGGGAGCGGACCCAGTACTTC. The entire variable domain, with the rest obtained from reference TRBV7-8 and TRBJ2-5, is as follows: GAGVSQSPRYKVAKRGQDVALRCDPISGHVSLFWYQQALGQGPEFLTYFQNEAQLDKSGLPSDRFFAERPEGSVSTLKIQRTQQEDSAVYLCAGSGGQGERTQYFGPGTRLLVL.

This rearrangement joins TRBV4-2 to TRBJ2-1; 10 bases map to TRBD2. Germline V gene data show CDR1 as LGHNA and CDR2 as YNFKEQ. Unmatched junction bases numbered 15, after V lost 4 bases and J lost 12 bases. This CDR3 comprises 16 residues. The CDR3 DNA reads TGTGCCAGCAGCCCTAAGGCTAGCGGGAGTAGTTTGGGGCAGTTCTTC. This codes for CASSPKASGSSLGQFF.

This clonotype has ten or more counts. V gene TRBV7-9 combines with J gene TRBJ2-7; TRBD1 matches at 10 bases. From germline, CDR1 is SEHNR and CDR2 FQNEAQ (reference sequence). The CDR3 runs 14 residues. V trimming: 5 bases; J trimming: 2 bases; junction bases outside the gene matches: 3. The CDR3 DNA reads TGTGCCAGCAGCCCCGGGACAGGGGCCTACGAGCAGTACTTC. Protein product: CASSPGTGAYEQYF. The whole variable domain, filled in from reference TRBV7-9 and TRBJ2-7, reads DTGVSQNPRHKITKRGQNVTFRCDPISEHNRLYWYRQTLGQGPEFLTYFQNEAQLEKSRLLSDRFSAERPKGSFSTLEIQRTEQGDSAMYLCASSPGTGAYEQYFGPGTRLTVT.

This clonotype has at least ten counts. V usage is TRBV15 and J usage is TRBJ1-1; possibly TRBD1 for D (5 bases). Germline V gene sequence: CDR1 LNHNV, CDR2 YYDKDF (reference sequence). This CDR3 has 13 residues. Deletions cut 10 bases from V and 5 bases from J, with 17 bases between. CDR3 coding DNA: TGTGCCATTTCGGACACTGTTGGGACTGAAGCTTTCTTT. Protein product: CAISDTVGTEAFF.

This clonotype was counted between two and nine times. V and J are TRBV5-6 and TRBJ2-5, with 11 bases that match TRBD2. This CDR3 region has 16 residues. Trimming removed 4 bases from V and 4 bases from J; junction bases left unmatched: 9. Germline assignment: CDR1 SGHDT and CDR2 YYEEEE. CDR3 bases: TGTGCCAGCAGCCAACGCGCTACTAGCGGGAGAGAGACCCAGTACTTC. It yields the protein CASSQRATSGRETQYF.

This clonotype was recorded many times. The CDR3 DNA is TGTGCCAGTAGTATTTCTAGCGGGTCCAATGAGCAGTTCTTC. This gives the protein CASSISSGSNEQFF. This chain uses TRBV19 with TRBJ2-1; 8 bases fit TRBD2. The J segment lost 6 bases and the V segment lost 3 bases, leaving 4 bases of the junction unmatched. CDR1 is LNHDA, CDR2 SQIVND, per germline (reference sequence). The CDR3 is 14 residues long. The variable domain in full, completed from reference TRBV19 and TRBJ2-1, reads DGGITQSPKYLFRKEGQNVTLSCEQNLNHDAMYWYRQDPGQGLRLIYYSQIVNDFQKGDIAEGYSVSREKKESFPLTVTSAQKNPTAFYLCASSISSGSNEQFFGPGTRLTVL.

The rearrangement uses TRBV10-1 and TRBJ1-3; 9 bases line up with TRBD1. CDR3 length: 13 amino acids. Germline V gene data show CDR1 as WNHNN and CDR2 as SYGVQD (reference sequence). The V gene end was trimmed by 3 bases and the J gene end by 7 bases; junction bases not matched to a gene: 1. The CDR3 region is CASSEQGANTIYF. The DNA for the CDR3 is TGCGCCAGCAGTGAACAGGGGGCGAACACCATATATTTT.

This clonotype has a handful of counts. CDR3 nucleotides: TGTGCCAGCAGTTACGAGCGGGGGCAGCCCCAGCATTTT. Amino acids: CASSYERGQPQHF. The rearrangement uses TRBV6-6 and TRBJ1-5; D possibly corresponds to TRBD1 (5 bases). Germline V CDR1 and CDR2: MNHNY, SVGAGI (reference sequence). The CDR3 length is 13 residues. Trimming removed 2 bases at V and 7 bases at J, with 9 bases between.

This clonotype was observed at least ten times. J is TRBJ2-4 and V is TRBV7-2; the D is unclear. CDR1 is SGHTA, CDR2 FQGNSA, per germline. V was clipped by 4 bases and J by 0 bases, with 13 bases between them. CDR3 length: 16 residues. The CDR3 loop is CASSSPLAIAKNIQYF. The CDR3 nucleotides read TGTGCCAGCAGCTCCCCTTTGGCTATAGCCAAAAACATTCAGTACTTC.

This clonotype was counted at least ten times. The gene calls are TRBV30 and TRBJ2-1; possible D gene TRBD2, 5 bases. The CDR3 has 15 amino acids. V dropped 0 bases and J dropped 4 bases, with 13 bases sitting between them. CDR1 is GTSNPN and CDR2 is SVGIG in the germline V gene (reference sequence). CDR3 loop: CAWSVLQSGYNEQFF. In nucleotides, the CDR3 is TGTGCCTGGAGTGTACTTCAGTCGGGATACAATGAGCAGTTCTTC.

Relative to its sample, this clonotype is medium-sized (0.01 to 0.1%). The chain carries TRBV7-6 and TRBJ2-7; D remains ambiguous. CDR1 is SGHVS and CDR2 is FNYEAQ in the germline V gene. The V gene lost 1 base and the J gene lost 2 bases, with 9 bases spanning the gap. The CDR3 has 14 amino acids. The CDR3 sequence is CASSLEAGAYEQYF. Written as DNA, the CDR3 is TGTGCCAGCAGCTTAGAGGCAGGAGCCTACGAGCAGTACTTC.

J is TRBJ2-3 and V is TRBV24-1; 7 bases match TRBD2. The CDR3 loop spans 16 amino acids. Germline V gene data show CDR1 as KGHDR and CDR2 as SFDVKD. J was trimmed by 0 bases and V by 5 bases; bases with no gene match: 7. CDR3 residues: CATSVGGDLSTDTQYF. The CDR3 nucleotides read TGTGCCACCAGTGTGGGGGGGGATCTTAGCACAGATACGCAGTATTTT.

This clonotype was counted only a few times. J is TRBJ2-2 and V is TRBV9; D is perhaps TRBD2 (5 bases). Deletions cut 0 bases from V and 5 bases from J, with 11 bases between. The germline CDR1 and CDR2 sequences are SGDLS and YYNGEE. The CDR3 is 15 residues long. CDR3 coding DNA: TGTGCCAGCAGCGTAGAGGAAGGCGGGACCGGGGAGCTGTTTTTT. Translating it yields CASSVEEGGTGELFF.

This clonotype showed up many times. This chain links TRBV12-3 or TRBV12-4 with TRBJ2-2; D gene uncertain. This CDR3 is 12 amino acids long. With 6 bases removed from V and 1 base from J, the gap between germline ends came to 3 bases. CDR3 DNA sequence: TGTGCCAGCAGCCTGAACACCGGGGAGCTGTTTTTT. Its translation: CASSLNTGELFF.

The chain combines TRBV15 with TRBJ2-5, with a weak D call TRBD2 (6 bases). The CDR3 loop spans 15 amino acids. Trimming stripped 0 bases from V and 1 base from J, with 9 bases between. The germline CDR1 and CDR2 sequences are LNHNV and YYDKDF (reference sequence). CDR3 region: CATSRDIGGQETQYF. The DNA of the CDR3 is TGTGCCACCAGCAGAGATATCGGGGGCCAAGAGACCCAGTACTTC.

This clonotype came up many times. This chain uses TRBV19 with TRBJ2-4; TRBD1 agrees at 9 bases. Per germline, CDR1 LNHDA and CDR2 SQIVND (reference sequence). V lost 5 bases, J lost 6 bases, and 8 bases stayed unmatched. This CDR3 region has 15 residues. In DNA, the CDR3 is TGTGCCAGTAGTGGAACAGGGGGCTTAGGAAACATTCAGTACTTC. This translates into CASSGTGGLGNIQYF. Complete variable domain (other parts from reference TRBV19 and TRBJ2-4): DGGITQSPKYLFRKEGQNVTLSCEQNLNHDAMYWYRQDPGQGLRLIYYSQIVNDFQKGDIAEGYSVSREKKESFPLTVTSAQKNPTAFYLCASSGTGGLGNIQYFGAGTRLSVL.

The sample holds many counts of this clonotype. CDR3 loop: CASSQVTSGGDEQYF. The DNA of the CDR3 is TGTGCCAGCAGCCAAGTTACTAGCGGGGGGGACGAGCAGTACTTC. This rearrangement joins TRBV14 to TRBJ2-7; 13 nucleotides match TRBD2. Germline CDR1 and CDR2: SGHDN and FVKESK. The CDR3 runs 15 residues. The V and J ends lost 1 base and 5 bases, in that order; junction bases with no gene match: 2.

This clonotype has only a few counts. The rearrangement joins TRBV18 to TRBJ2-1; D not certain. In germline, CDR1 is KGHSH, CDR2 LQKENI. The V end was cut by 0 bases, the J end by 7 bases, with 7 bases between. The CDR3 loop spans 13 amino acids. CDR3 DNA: TGTGCCAGCTCACCACCTGGAGTGAATGAGCAGTTCTTC. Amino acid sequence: CASSPPGVNEQFF. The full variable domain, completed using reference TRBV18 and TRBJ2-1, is NAGVMQNPRHLVRRRGQEARLRCSPMKGHSHVYWYRQLPEEGLKFMVYLQKENIIDESGMPKERFSAEFPKEGPSILRIQQVVRGDSAAYFCASSPPGVNEQFFGPGTRLTVL.

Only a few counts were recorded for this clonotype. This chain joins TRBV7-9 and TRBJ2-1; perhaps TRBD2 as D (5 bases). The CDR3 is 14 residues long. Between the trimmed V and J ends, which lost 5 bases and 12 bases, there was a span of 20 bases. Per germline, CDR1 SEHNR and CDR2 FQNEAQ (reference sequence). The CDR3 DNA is TGTGCCAGCAGCCTAGGACTCCCCGGCGTGGGGCAGTTCTTC. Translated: CASSLGLPGVGQFF.

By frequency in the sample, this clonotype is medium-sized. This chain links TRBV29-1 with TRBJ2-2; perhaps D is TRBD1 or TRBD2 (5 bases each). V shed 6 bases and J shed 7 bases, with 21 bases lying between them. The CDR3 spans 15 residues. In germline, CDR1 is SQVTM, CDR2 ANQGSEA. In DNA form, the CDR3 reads TGCAGCGTCCTAGCCACCGGGAACACAGGCGGGGAGCTGTTTTTT. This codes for CSVLATGNTGGELFF.

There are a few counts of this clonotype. The CDR3 loop is CASSQFDAGELFF. CDR3 coding DNA: TGCGCCAGCAGCCAATTCGATGCCGGGGAGCTGTTTTTT. This chain links TRBV4-1 with TRBJ2-2; D not certain. V was trimmed by 2 bases and J by 6 bases, leaving 7 bases between them. The V gene's germline CDR1 is MGHRA and CDR2 YSYEKL. This CDR3 is 13 amino acids long.

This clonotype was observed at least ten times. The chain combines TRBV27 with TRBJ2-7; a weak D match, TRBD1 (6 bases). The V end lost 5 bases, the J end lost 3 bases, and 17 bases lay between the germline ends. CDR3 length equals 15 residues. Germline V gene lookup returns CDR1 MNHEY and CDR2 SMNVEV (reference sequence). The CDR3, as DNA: TGTGCCAGCAGTCCGAGGGGACACCCAAACTACGAGCAGTACTTC. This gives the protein CASSPRGHPNYEQYF.

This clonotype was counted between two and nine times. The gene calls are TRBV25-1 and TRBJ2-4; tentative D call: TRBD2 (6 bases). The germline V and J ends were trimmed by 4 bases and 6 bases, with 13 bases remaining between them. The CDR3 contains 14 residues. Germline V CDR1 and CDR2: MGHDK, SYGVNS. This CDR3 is CASSVGGDGNIQYF. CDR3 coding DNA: TGTGCCAGCAGTGTGGGGGGAGACGGAAACATTCAGTACTTC.

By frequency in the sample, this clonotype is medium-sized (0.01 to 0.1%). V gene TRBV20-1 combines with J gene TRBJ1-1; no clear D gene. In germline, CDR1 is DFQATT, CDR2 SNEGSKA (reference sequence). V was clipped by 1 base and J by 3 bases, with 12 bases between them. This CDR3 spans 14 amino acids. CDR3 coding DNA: TGCAGTGCTAGAGCCCCGGGTAGTGACACTGAAGCTTTCTTT. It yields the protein CSARAPGSDTEAFF.

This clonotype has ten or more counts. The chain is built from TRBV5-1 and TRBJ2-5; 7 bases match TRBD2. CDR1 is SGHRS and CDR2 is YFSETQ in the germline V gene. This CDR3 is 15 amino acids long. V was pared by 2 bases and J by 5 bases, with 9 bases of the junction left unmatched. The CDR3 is CASSLGTTPGETQYF. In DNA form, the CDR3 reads TGCGCCAGCAGCTTAGGGACTACGCCGGGGGAGACCCAGTACTTC.

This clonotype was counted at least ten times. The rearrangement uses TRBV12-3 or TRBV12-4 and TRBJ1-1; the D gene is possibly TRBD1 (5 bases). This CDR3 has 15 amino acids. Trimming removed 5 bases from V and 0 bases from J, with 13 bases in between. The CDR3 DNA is TGTGCCAGCAGTGGGGGAGGCTCTATGAACACTGAAGCTTTCTTT. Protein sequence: CASSGGGSMNTEAFF.

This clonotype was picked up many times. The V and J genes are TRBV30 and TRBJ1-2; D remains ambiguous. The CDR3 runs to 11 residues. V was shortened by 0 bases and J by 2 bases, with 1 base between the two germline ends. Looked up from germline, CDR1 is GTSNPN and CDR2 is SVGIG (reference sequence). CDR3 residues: CAWSVNYGYTF. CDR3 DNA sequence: TGTGCCTGGAGTGTCAACTATGGCTACACCTTC.

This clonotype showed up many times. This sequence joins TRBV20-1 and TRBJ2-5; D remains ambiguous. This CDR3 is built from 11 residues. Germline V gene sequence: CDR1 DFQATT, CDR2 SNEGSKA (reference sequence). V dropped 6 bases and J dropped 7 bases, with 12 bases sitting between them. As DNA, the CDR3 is TGCAGTGCCCCCAACGCAGGGACCCAGTACTTC. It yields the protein CSAPNAGTQYF.

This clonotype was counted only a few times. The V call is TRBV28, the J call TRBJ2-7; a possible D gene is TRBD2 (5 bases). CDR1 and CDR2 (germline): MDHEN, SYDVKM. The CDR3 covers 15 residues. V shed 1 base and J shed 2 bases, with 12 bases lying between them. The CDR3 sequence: CASSLLDGETYEQYF. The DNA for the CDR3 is TGTGCCAGCAGTTTATTAGACGGGGAAACCTACGAGCAGTACTTC. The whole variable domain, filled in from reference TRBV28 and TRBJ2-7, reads DVKVTQSSRYLVKRTGEKVFLECVQDMDHENMFWYRQDPGLGLRLIYFSYDVKMKEKGDIPEGYSVSREKKERFSLILESASTNQTSMYLCASSLLDGETYEQYFGPGTRLTVT.